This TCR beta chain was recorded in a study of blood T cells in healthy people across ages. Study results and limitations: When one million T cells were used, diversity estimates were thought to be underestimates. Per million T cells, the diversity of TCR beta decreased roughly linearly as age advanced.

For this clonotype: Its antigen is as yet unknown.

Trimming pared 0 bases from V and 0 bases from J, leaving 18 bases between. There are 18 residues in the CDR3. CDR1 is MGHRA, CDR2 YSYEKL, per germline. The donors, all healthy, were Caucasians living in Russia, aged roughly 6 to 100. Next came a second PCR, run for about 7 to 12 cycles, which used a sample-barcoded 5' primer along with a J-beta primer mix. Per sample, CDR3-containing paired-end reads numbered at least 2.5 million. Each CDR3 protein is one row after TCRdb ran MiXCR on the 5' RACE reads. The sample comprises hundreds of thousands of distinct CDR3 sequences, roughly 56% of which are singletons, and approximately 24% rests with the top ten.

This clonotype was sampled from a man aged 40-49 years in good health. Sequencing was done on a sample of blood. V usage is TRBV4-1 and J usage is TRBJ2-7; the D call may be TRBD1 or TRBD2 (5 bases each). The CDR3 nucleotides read TGCGCCAGCAGCCAAGATCCCTCCGGGGCAGGGAGCTCCTACGAGCAGTACTTC. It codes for CASSQDPSGAGSSYEQYF.